This T cell receptor (beta chain) emerged from a study of regulatory T cells in long-lasting Graves disease. Overall study results and limits: Persistent disease preferred TRBV28, TRBJ1-2 and TRBJ2-5; new disease, TRBV20-1 and TRBJ2-1.

At least ten counts were recorded for this clonotype. Antigen unknown. The V end lost 3 bases, the J end lost 1 base, and 7 bases lay between the germline ends. CDR1 is SQVTM and CDR2 is ANQGSEA in the germline V gene. CDR3 length equals 12 residues. Documented time point: newly diagnosed GD, antithyroid drugs for less than 3 months. The TCR library was made from RNA that had been extracted from PBMCs in TRIzol. It was by American Thyroid Association guidelines that Graves' disease was diagnosed. Arm-PCR of CDR3 regions and iRepertoire HTBI primers were the basis on which TCR beta libraries were built. TCRdb used MiXCR to reprocess the multiplex PCR reads, holding one entry per CDR3 protein. The sample yields roughly 500,000 distinct CDR3 sequences, roughly 15% seen once. The data also belong to a second study, concerning T cells in Graves' hyperthyroidism and ophthalmopathy.

The receptor was isolated from a woman aged 45 to 65 with Graves disease. The sequences come from peripheral blood mononuclear cells (PBMCs), collected at new diagnosis, from a patient treated with antithyroid drugs. V usage is TRBV29-1 and J usage is TRBJ2-7, with D possibly being TRBD2 (5 bases). In DNA, the CDR3 is TGCAGCGTTGATGCGGGTTCCTACGAGCAGTACTTC. Its translation: CSVDAGSYEQYF.